This T cell receptor beta chain is drawn from a study of monozygotic twins with cystic fibrosis. General study results and limits: Nucleotide-identical clonotype sharing was significantly higher within monozygotic CF twin pairs than between unrelated CF individuals.

Sequencing used immunoSEQ multiplex PCR; TCRdb keeps in-frame clones, though not all of them. The table lists about 20,000 clones, approximately 97% of them singletons. Germline lookup yields CDR1 SGHRS and CDR2 YFSETQ. The CDR3 totals 13 residues. Trimming removed 4 bases from V and 0 bases from J, with 7 bases in between. Regarding this clone: No antigen is known for it.

This chain joins TRBV5-1 and TRBJ1-1, with D possibly TRBD1 on 5 matching bases. The sequence was collected from a woman aged 25 to 39 with cystic fibrosis. The specimen was blood. The CDR3 loop is CASSGHLNTEAFF. The CDR3 DNA sequence: TGCGCCAGCAGCGGACATTTGAACACTGAAGCTTTCTTT.